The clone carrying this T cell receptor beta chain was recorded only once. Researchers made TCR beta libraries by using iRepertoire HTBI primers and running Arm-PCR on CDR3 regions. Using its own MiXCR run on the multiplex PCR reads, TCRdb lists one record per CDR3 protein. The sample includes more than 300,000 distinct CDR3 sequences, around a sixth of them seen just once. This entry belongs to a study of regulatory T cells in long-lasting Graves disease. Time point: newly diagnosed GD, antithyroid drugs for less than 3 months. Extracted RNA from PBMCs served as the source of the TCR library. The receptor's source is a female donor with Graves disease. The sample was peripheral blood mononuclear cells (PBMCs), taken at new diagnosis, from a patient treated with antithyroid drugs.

The CDR3 DNA reads as TGTGCCAGCAGCCAATCGTCCGGGACAGGGAGCCACGAGCAGTACTTC. It codes for CASSQSSGTGSHEQYF. The chain uses TRBV4-2 and TRBJ2-7; TRBD1 matches at 9 bases. This CDR3 has 16 residues. The V segment lost 2 bases and the J segment 5 bases; nucleotides outside the gene matches: 10. From germline, CDR1 is LGHNA and CDR2 YNFKEQ.